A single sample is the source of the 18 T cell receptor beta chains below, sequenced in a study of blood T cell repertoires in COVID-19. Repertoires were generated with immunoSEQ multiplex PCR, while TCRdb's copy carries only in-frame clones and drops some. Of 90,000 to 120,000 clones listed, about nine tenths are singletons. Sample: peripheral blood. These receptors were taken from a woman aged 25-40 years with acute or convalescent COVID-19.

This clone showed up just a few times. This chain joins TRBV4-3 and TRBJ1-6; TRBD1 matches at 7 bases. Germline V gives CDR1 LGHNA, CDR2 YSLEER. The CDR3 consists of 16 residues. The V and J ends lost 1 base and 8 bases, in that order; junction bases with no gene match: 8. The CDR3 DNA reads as TGCGCCAGCAGCCAAGGACAGGGAATGAGGGATTCACCCCTCCACTTT. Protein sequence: CASSQGQGMRDSPLHF.

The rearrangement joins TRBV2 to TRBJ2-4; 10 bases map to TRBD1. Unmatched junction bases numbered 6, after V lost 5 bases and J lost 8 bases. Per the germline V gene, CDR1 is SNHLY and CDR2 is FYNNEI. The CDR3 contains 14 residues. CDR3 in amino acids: CASSRQGADDIQYF. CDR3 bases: TGTGCCAGCAGTAGACAGGGGGCTGATGACATTCAGTACTTC.

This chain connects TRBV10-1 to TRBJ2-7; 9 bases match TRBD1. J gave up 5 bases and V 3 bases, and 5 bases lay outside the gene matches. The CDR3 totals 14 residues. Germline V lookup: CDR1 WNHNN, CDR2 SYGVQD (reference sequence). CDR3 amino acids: CASSDSGTGNEQYF. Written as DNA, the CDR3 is TGCGCCAGCAGTGATTCCGGGACAGGGAACGAGCAGTACTTC.

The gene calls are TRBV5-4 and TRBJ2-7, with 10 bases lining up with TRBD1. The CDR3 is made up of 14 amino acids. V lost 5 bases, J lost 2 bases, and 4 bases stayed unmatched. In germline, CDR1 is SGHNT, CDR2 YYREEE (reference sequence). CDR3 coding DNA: TGTGCCAGCAGAGGGACAGGGGTCCCCTACGAGCAGTACTTC. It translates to CASRGTGVPYEQYF.

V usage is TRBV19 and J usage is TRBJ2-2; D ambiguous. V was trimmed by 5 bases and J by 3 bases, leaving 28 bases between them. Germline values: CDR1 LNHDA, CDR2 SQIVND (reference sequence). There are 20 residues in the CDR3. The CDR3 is CASSPDLWRKPHTDTGELFF. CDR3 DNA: TGTGCCAGTAGTCCCGACCTATGGAGAAAACCCCACACCGACACCGGGGAGCTGTTTTTT. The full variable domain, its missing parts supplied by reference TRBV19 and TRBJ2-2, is DGGITQSPKYLFRKEGQNVTLSCEQNLNHDAMYWYRQDPGQGLRLIYYSQIVNDFQKGDIAEGYSVSREKKESFPLTVTSAQKNPTAFYLCASSPDLWRKPHTDTGELFFGEGSRLTVL.

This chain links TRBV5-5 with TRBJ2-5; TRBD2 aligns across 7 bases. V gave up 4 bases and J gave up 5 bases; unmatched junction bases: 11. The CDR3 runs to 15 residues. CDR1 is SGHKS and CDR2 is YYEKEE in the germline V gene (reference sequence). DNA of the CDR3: TGTGCCAGCAGCATGGGGGGAGGGGAGTGGGAGACCCAGTACTTC. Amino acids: CASSMGGGEWETQYF.

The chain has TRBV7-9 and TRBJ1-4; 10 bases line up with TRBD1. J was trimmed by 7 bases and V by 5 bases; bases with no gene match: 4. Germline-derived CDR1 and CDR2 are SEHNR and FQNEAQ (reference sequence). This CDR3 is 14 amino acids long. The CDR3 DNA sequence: TGTGCCAGCAGCCGGGACAGGGGAACTGAAAAACTGTTTTTT. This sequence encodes CASSRDRGTEKLFF.

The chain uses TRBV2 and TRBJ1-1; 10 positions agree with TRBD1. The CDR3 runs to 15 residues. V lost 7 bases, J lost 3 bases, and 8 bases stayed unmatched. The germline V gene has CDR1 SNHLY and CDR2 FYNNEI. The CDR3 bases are TGTGCCAGCATGGGACAGGGGTGGGTGGACACTGAAGCTTTCTTT. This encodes CASMGQGWVDTEAFF.

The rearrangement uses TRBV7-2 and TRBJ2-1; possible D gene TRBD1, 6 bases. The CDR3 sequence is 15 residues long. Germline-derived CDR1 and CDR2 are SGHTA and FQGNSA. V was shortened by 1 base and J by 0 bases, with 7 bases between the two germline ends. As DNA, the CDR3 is TGTGCCAGCAGCTTAGGCAGGGGCTCCTACAATGAGCAGTTCTTC. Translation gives CASSLGRGSYNEQFF.

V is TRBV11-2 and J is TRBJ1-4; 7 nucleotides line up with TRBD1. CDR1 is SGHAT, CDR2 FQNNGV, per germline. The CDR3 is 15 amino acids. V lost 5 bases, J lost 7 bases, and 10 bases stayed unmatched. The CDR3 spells CASSPTRGALEKLFF. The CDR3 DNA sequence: TGTGCCAGCAGCCCTACCAGGGGGGCGCTTGAAAAACTGTTTTTT.

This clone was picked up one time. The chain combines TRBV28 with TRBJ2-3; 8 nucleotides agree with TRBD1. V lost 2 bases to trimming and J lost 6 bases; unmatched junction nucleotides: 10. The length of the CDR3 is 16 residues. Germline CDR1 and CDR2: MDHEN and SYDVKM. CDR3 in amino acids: CASSLQGAGFRDTQYF. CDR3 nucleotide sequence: TGTGCCAGCAGTTTACAGGGGGCAGGGTTCAGGGATACGCAGTATTTT.

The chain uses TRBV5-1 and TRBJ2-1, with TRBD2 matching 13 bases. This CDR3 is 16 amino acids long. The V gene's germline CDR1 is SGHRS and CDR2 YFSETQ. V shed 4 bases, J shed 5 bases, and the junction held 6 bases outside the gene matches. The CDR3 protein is CASSPRTSGGHNEQFF. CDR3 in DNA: TGCGCCAGCAGCCCCCGGACTAGCGGGGGCCACAATGAGCAGTTCTTC.

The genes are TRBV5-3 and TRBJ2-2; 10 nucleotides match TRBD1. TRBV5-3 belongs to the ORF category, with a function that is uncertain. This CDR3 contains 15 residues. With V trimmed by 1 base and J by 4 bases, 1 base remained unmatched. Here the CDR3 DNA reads TGTGCCAGAAGCTTGCGGACAGGGGGCACCGGGGAGCTGTTTTTT. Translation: CARSLRTGGTGELFF.

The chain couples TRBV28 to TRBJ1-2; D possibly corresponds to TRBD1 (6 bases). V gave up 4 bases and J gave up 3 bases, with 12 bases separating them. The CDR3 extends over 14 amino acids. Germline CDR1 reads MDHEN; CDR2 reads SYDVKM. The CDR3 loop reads CASSSGQNYYGYTF. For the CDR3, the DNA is TGTGCCAGCAGTTCCGGACAGAACTACTATGGCTACACCTTC.

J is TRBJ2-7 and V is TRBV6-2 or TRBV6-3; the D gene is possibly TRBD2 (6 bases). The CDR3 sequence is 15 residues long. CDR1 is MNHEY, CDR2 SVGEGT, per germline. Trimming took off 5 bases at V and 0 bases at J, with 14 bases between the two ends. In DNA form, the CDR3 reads TGTGCCAGCAGTGAGGGACTGGCGAGCTCCTACGAGCAGTACTTC. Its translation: CASSEGLASSYEQYF.

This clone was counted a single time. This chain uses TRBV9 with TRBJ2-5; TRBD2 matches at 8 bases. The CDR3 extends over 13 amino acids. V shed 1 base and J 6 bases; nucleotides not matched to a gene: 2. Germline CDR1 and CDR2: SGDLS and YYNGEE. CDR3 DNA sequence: TGTGCCAGCAGCGTAAGCGGGGGACAGACCCAGTACTTC. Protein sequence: CASSVSGGQTQYF.

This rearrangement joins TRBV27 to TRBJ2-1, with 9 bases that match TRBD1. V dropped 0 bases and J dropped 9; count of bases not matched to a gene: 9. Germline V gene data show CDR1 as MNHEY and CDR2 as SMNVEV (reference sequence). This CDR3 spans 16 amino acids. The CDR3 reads CASSLSLGDRAPEQFF. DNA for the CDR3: TGTGCCAGCAGTTTATCCCTGGGGGACAGGGCCCCTGAGCAGTTCTTC.

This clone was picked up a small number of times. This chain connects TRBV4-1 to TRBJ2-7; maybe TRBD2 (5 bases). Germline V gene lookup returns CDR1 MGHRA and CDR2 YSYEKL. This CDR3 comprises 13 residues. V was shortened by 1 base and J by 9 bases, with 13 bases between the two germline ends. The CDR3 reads CASSQGGRAGQYF. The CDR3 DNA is TGCGCCAGCAGCCAAGGGGGAAGGGCGGGGCAGTACTTC.